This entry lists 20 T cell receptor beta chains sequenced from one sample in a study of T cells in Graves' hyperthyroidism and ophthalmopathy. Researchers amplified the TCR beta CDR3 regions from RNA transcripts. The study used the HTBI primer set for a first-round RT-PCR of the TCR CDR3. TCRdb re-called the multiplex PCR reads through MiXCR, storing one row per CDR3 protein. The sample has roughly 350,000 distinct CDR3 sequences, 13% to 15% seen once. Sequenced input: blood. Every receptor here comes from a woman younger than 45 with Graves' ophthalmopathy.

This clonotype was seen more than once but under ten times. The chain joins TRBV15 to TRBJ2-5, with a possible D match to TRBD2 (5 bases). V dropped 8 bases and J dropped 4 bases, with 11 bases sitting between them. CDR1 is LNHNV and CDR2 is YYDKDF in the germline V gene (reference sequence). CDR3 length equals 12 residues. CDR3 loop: CATGGERETQYF. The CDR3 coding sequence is TGTGCCACCGGAGGAGAGAGAGAGACCCAGTACTTC.

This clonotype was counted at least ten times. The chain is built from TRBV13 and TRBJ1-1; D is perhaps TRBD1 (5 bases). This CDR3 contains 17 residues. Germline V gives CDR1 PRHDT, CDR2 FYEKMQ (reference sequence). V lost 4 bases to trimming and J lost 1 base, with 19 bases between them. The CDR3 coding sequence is TGTGCCAGCAGCTCGGGTACCTTCGGGGCGTCGAACACTGAAGCTTTCTTT. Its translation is CASSSGTFGASNTEAFF.

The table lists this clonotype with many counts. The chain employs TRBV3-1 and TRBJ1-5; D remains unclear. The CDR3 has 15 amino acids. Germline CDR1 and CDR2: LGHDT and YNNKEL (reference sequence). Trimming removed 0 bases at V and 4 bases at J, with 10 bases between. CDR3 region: CASSQDATSNQPQHF. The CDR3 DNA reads TGTGCCAGCAGCCAAGATGCGACCTCAAATCAGCCCCAGCATTTT.

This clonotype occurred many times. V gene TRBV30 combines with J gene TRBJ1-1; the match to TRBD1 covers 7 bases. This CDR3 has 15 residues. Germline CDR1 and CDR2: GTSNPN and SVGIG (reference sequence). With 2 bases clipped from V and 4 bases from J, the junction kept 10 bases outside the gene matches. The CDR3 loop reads CAWSLSDREATEAFF. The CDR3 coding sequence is TGTGCCTGGAGTCTTTCAGACAGGGAGGCCACTGAAGCTTTCTTT. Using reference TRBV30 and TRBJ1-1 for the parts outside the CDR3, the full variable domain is SQTIHQWPATLVQPVGSPLSLECTVEGTSNPNLYWYRQAAGRGLQLLFYSVGIGQISSEVPQNLSASRPQDRQFILSSKKLLLSDSGFYLCAWSLSDREATEAFFGQGTRLTVV.

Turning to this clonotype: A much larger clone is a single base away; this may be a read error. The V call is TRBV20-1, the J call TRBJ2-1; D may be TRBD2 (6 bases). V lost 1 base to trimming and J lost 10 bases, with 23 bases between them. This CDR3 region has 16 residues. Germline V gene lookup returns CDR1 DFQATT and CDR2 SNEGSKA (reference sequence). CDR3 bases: TGCAGTGCTAGAGCTACCGGGAGTAGGGGCGGTGGGGAGCAGTTCTTC. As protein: CSARATGSRGGGEQFF.

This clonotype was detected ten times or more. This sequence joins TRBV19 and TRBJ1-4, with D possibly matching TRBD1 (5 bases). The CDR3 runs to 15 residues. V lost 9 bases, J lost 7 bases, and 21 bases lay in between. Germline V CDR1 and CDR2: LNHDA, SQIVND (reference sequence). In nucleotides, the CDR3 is TGTGCCAGCACCGGCTCCCAGGGATTTCGTGAAAAACTGTTTTTT. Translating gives CASTGSQGFREKLFF.

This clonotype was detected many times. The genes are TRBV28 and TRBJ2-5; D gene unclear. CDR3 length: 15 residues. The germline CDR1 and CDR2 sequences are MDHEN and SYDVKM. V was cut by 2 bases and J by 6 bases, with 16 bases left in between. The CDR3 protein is CASSLLGRLEQTQYF. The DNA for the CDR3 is TGTGCCAGCAGTTTACTGGGAAGGCTAGAACAGACCCAGTACTTC.

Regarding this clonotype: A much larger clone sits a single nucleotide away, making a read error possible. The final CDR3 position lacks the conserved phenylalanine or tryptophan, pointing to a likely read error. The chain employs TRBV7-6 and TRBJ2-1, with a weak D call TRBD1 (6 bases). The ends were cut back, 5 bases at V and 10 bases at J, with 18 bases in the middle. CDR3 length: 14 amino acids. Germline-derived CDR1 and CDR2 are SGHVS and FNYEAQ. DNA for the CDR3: TGTGCCAGCAGCCCGGACAGCGCCCTTTGGGAGCAGTTCTCC. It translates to CASSPDSALWEQFS.

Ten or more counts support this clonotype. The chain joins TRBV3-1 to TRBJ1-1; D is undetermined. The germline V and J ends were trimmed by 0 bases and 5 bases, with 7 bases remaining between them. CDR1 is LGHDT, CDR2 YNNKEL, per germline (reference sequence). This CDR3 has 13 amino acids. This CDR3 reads CASSQDPLTEAFF. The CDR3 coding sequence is TGTGCCAGCAGCCAAGATCCGTTGACTGAAGCTTTCTTT.

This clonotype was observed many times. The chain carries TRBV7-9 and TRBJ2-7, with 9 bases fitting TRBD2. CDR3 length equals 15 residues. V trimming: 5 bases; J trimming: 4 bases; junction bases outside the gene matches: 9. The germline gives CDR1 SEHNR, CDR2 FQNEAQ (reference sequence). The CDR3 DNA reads TGTGCCAGCAGCATTAGCGGGGGCCTAGGGTACGAGCAGTACTTC. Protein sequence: CASSISGGLGYEQYF.

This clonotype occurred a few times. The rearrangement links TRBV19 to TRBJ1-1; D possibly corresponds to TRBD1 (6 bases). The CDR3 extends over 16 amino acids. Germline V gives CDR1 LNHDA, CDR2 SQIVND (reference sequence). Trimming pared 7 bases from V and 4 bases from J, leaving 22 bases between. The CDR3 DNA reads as TGTGCCAGTACGGGGGGCCGGGGGAGTGTAGCCACTGAAGCTTTCTTT. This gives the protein CASTGGRGSVATEAFF.

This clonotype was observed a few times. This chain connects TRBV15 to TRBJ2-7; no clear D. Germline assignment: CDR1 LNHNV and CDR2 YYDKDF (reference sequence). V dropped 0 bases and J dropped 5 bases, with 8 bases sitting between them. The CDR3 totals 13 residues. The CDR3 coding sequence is TGTGCCACCAGCAGAGATTTTGGCCACGAGCAGTACTTC. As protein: CATSRDFGHEQYF.

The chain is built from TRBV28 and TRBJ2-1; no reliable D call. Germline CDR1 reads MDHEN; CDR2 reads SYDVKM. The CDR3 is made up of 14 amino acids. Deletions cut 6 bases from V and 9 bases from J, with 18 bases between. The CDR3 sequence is CASSSGPDLGEQFF. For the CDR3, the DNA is TGTGCCAGCAGCTCCGGGCCCGATCTCGGTGAGCAGTTCTTC.

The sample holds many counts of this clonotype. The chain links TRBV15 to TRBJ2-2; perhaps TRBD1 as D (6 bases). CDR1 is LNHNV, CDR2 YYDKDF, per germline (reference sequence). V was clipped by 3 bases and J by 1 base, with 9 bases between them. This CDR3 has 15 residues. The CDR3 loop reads CATSSPGQNTGELFF. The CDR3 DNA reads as TGTGCCACCAGCAGCCCGGGACAGAACACCGGGGAGCTGTTTTTT.

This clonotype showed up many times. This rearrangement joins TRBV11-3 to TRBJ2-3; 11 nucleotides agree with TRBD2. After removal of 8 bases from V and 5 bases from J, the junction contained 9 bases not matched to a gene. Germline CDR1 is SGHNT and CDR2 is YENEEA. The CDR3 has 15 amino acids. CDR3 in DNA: TGTGCCAGCCGATTTAGCGGGGGGGCCAAAGATACGCAGTATTTT. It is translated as CASRFSGGAKDTQYF.

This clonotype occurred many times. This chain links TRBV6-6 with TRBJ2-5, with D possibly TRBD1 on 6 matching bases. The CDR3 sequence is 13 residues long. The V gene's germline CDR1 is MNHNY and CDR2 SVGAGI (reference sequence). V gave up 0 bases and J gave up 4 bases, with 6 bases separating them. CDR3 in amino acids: CASSYSGAETQYF. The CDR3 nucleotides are TGTGCCAGCAGTTACTCGGGGGCAGAGACCCAGTACTTC.

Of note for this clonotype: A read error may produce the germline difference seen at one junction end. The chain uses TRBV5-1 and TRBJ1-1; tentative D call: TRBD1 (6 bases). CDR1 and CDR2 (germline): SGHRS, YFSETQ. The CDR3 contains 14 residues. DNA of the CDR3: TGCGCCAGCAGCTTGGAGTGGGACACCACTGAAGCATTCTTT. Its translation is CASSLEWDTTEAFF.

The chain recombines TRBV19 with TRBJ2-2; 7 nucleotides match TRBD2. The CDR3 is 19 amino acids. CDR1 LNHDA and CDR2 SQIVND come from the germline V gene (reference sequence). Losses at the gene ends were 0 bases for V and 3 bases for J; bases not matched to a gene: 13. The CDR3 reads CASSIDVASGRVHTGELFF. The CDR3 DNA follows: TGTGCCAGTAGTATAGATGTCGCTAGCGGTCGGGTTCACACCGGGGAGCTGTTTTTT. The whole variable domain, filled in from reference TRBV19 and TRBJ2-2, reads DGGITQSPKYLFRKEGQNVTLSCEQNLNHDAMYWYRQDPGQGLRLIYYSQIVNDFQKGDIAEGYSVSREKKESFPLTVTSAQKNPTAFYLCASSIDVASGRVHTGELFFGEGSRLTVL.

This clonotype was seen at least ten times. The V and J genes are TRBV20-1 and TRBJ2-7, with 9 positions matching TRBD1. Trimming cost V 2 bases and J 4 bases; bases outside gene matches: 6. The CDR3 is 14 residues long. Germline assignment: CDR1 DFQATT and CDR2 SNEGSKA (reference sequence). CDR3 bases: TGCAGTGCTAGACCAGGGACAGGGTGGTACGAGCAGTACTTC. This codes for CSARPGTGWYEQYF.

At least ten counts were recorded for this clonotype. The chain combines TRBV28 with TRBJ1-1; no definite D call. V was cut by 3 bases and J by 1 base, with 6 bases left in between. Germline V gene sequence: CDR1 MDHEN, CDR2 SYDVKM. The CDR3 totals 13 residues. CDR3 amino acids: CASSFGQNTEAFF. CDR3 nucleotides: TGTGCCAGCAGTTTTGGGCAGAACACTGAAGCTTTCTTT.